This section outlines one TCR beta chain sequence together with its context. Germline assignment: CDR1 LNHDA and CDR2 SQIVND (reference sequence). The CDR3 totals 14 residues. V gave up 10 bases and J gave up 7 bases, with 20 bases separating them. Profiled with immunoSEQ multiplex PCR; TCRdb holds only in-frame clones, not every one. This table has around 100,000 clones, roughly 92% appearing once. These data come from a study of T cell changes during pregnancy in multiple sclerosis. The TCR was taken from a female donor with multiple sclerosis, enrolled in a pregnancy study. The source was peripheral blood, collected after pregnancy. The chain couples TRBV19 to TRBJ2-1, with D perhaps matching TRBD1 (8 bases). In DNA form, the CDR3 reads TGTGCCACCACCAGGACAGGGAGGGGAAATGAGCAGTTCTTC. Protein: CATTRTGRGNEQFF.